This record covers a single T cell receptor beta chain. It has no known antigen specificity. There are no base qualities to consult, and no much larger clone falls within one base. Instrument on record: Illumina HiSeq 2500. Quantitative 5'-RACE with molecular barcodes was used to prepare TCR beta libraries. In the original analysis: A new computational method, built on a probabilistic model of VDJ rearrangement, was used to identify disease-linked TCR variants. TCRdb reprocessed the public reads (quality trimming at Q25 with fastp, clone calling with MiXCR) and kept in-frame beta chains. Records with the same CDR3 protein are collapsed into one entry carrying the most frequent genes and DNA. V and J calls and clone size were set by TCRdb, not the authors. This sample is represented by around 250,000 distinct CDR3 sequences; around 10% of them were singletons. Roughly 6.8% of the sample rests with the top ten.

This record belongs to a study of CD8 T cells in ankylosing spondylitis (dated by TCRdb to 2017 to 2019). About the study as a whole: T cell receptor beta repertoires were profiled in healthy donors and ankylosing spondylitis patients so that disease-linked TCR variants could be found. Peripheral blood samples were taken, and synovial fluid was additionally collected from ankylosing spondylitis patients. The whole study cohort included over a hundred healthy donors and about two dozen ankylosing spondylitis patients.

Study-wide conclusions, independent of this receptor: A TCR beta motif of several highly homologous amino acid variants appeared characteristic of blood from ankylosing spondylitis patients. Some TCR beta motif variants had previously been reported in synovial fluid and blood of reactive arthritis patients, which suggested common disease-initiation mechanisms. The disease-linked clones had a CD8+ phenotype and were found at relatively low frequencies in peripheral blood. The disease-linked clones were reported to be significantly enriched in matched synovial fluid samples from ankylosing spondylitis patients.

The CDR3 sequence holds 15 residues, the cysteine and phenylalanine included. The entry retains the CDR3 DNA only, 45 bases that are in frame from base 1. CDR1 and CDR2, looked up from the germline V gene, are MGHDK and SYGVNS. V sheds 4 bases and J sheds 1 base, leaving 13 bases between their ends. The clonotype originates from a male donor with ankylosing spondylitis or in good health (not recorded which). Sequencing input: blood, either unsorted or a sorted T cell fraction (not recorded which). The sequence links TRBV25-1 to TRBJ2-5; the D gene is perhaps TRBD2, on 6 matching bases. The DNA sequence is TGTGCCAGCAGTGGACCCGCGGGGTTCCAAGAGACCCAGTACTTC. Its amino acids are CASSGPAGFQETQYF.